This T cell receptor (beta chain) was documented in a study of blood T cell repertoires in COVID-19. The CDR3 contains 15 residues. CDR1 MNHEY and CDR2 SVGAGI come from the germline V gene. Trimming removed 2 bases from V and 2 bases from J, with 13 bases in between. TCRdb keeps only in-frame clones here, not all; method: immunoSEQ multiplex PCR. This table holds some 120,000 clones, 80% to 85% found once. This chain connects TRBV6-5 to TRBJ2-7; maybe TRBD2 (5 bases). Sequenced sample: peripheral blood. The source is a woman in her forties or fifties with acute or convalescent COVID-19. The CDR3 DNA sequence: TGTGCCAGCAGTTACCATAACACGGGAACCTACGAGCAGTACTTC. Protein product: CASSYHNTGTYEQYF.